This T cell receptor (beta chain) was obtained from a study of blood T cell dynamics during melanoma immunotherapy. Time point: week 3, after first cycle of checkpoint inhibitor. Sequenced by immunoSEQ multiplex PCR; TCRdb stores in-frame clones only, minus some. The sample consists of more than 10,000 clones, about four fifths of them appearing once. This CDR3 spans 14 amino acids. V lost 0 bases and J 5 bases, leaving 11 bases between the germline ends. Per germline, CDR1 SGDLS and CDR2 YYNGEE. This material consisted of blood, taken from a patient treated with checkpoint blockade. The receptor comes from a human donor with melanoma. The J gene is TRBJ2-5, the V gene TRBV9; D is tentatively TRBD1 or TRBD2 (5 bases each). The CDR3 nucleotides read TGTGCCAGCAGCGTAGGGGGCGGGTTGGAGACCCAGTACTTC. This sequence encodes CASSVGGGLETQYF.